This T cell receptor beta chain was retrieved from a study of vaccination effects on CD4 cells after COVID-19. Study overall: Either the mRNA-1273 or the BNT162b2 vaccine was given to participants as two doses.

Produced via immunoSEQ multiplex PCR; TCRdb's table is partial and in-frame only. The sample holds roughly 25,000 clones, approximately 70% seen once. Germline lookup yields CDR1 MNHEY and CDR2 SVGAGI. The CDR3 has 14 residues. V lost 6 bases and J lost 4, with 15 bases in between. Remarks on this clone: Antigen unknown.

Study-wide findings and caveats: Marked clonal contraction was seen in infection- and vaccine-induced clones late after vaccination.

The ViraFEST assay expanded antigen-specific CD4+ T cells with viral peptide pools before sequencing. A roughly ten-day culture period preceded the isolation of CD4+ T cells. People in the vaccine group had not been infected with SARS-CoV-2 before, and their nucleocapsid antibodies were negative. After two million PBMC were placed in each well, they were cultured with 8.5 to 10 IU/ml IL-2 and about 10 ug/ml peptides. This clonotype was obtained from a human donor who received a COVID-19 vaccine. The chain is built from TRBV6-5 and TRBJ1-2, with a weak D call TRBD1 (5 bases). The material was CD4+ T cells from PBMCs cultured with HCoV-OC43 spike peptides, obtained before COVID-19 vaccination. Indicated subset: HCoV-OC43 spike overlapping peptide pool stimulation. DNA of the CDR3: TGTGCCAGCAGCCCAGGACACCGAACCTATGGCTACACCTTC. This gives the protein CASSPGHRTYGYTF.